This TCR beta chain was recorded in a study of blood T cell repertoires in COVID-19. Clones were read by immunoSEQ multiplex PCR, and TCRdb kept only the in-frame ones, dropping some. The sample comprises around 190,000 clones, over 75% of which are singletons, and about 10% rests with the top ten. V was cut by 5 bases and J by 3 bases, with 14 bases left in between. The CDR3 loop spans 15 amino acids. Germline V gene lookup returns CDR1 SNHLY and CDR2 FYNNEI. The clonotype comes from a man aged 35 to 55 who had recovered from COVID-19. The sample consisted of PBMCs or T cells enriched from blood (not recorded which). The chain recombines TRBV2 with TRBJ1-5; weak D call: TRBD1 (6 bases). The CDR3 coding sequence is TGTGCCAGCAGTTTTAGACAGGTGTCCAATCAGCCCCAGCATTTT. As protein: CASSFRQVSNQPQHF.